Presented here are 26 T cell receptor beta chains from one specimen sequenced in a study of cytomegalovirus exposure and HLA in healthy donors. The study ran its PCR with 60 Vbeta and 13 Jbeta primers. Measured with immunoSEQ multiplex PCR; TCRdb has only the in-frame clones, and not every one. The table shows roughly 220,000 clones, with roughly three quarters occurring only once. The sequencing sample was made of PBMCs. All receptors derive from a man in his forties or fifties in good health and CMV-seronegative.

The gene calls are TRBV6-5 and TRBJ2-1; D uncertain. With 2 bases removed from V and 0 bases from J, the gap between germline ends came to 8 bases. Germline V gene lookup returns CDR1 MNHEY and CDR2 SVGAGI. There are 15 residues in the CDR3. CDR3 region: CASSYDFGSYNEQFF. In DNA form, the CDR3 reads TGTGCCAGCAGTTACGACTTCGGCTCCTACAATGAGCAGTTCTTC.

V gene TRBV7-8 combines with J gene TRBJ2-1; TRBD2 matches at 10 bases. Germline V gene lookup returns CDR1 SGHVS and CDR2 FQNEAQ. The CDR3 loop spans 14 amino acids. With 3 bases clipped from V and 7 bases from J, the junction kept 3 bases outside the gene matches. In DNA form, the CDR3 reads TGTGCCAGCAGCTTTTCGGGACTAGCGAATGAGCAGTTCTTC. As protein: CASSFSGLANEQFF. The entire variable domain, with the rest obtained from reference TRBV7-8 and TRBJ2-1, is as follows: GAGVSQSPRYKVAKRGQDVALRCDPISGHVSLFWYQQALGQGPEFLTYFQNEAQLDKSGLPSDRFFAERPEGSVSTLKIQRTQQEDSAVYLCASSFSGLANEQFFGPGTRLTVL.

The chain has TRBV5-4 and TRBJ2-4; D perhaps matches TRBD1 (5 bases). The CDR3 runs 14 residues. V lost 2 bases, J lost 4 bases, and 10 bases lay in between. From germline, CDR1 is SGHNT and CDR2 YYREEE (reference sequence). The CDR3 here is CASSFGRVKNIQYF. In DNA, the CDR3 is TGTGCCAGCAGCTTCGGCAGGGTTAAAAACATTCAGTACTTC.

V and J are TRBV2 and TRBJ2-1; tentative D call: TRBD2 (5 bases). The CDR3 is 15 residues long. Trimming shortened V by 6 bases and J by 4 bases, and 16 bases separated the two germline ends. The germline V gene encodes CDR1 SNHLY and CDR2 FYNNEI. This CDR3 reads CASSLLEREYNEQFF. The CDR3 DNA sequence: TGTGCCAGCAGCCTTCTAGAGAGGGAATACAATGAGCAGTTCTTC.

This clone was observed a few times. The chain carries TRBV9 and TRBJ2-1, with no clear D. The CDR3 is 13 amino acids. Trimming took 3 bases from V and 6 from J, leaving 10 bases between them. The germline V gene encodes CDR1 SGDLS and CDR2 YYNGEE. The CDR3 spells CASSAEPRNEQFF. The CDR3 coding sequence is TGTGCCAGCAGCGCCGAGCCCCGCAATGAGCAGTTCTTC.

V and J are TRBV5-6 and TRBJ2-1; 10 bases are a match to TRBD2. CDR3 length: 14 amino acids. Germline V gene lookup returns CDR1 SGHDT and CDR2 YYEEEE. J gave up 7 bases and V 4 bases, and 5 bases lay outside the gene matches. The CDR3 loop reads CASSPSGGVNEQFF. CDR3 DNA: TGTGCCAGCAGCCCTAGCGGGGGTGTGAATGAGCAGTTCTTC.

The chain carries TRBV19 and TRBJ2-7, with 8 bases matching TRBD1. The CDR3 runs to 14 residues. Germline values: CDR1 LNHDA, CDR2 SQIVND (reference sequence). V was clipped by 5 bases and J by 1 base; unmatched bases: 4. CDR3 loop: CASSLGTGSYEQYF. The CDR3 bases are TGTGCCAGTAGTTTAGGGACAGGTTCCTACGAGCAGTACTTC.

The V call is TRBV4-2, the J call TRBJ1-3, with TRBD1 matching over 7 bases. Trimming took 2 bases from V and 0 from J; bases not matched to a gene: 10. Germline assignment: CDR1 LGHNA and CDR2 YNFKEQ. CDR3 size: 18 residues. As DNA, the CDR3 is TGTGCCAGCAGCCAACTCCCCAGACAGGGACCCTCTGGAAACACCATATATTTT. This sequence encodes CASSQLPRQGPSGNTIYF.

In its sample, this clone was seen a few times. The chain has TRBV5-1 and TRBJ2-2; TRBD1 aligns across 9 bases. V was pared by 4 bases and J by 8 bases, with 24 bases of the junction left unmatched. The germline CDR1 and CDR2 sequences are SGHRS and YFSETQ. This CDR3 region has 20 residues. CDR3 DNA sequence: TGCGCCAGCAGCGGGACCGGGACAGGGCTCGCGGGCTCACCGCGGGGGGAGCTGTTTTTT. Encoded protein: CASSGTGTGLAGSPRGELFF. Complete variable domain (other parts from reference TRBV5-1 and TRBJ2-2): KAGVTQTPRYLIKTRGQQVTLSCSPISGHRSVSWYQQTPGQGLQFLFEYFSETQRNKGNFPGRFSGRQFSNSRSEMNVSTLELGDSALYLCASSGTGTGLAGSPRGELFFGEGSRLTVL.

This clone has just a few counts. The chain combines TRBV9 with TRBJ2-7, with 11 bases identical to TRBD1. V was clipped by 3 bases and J by 3 bases; unmatched bases: 2. The CDR3 runs to 14 residues. Germline V gene data show CDR1 as SGDLS and CDR2 as YYNGEE. In DNA, the CDR3 is TGTGCCAGCAGCGCGGGACAGGGGGGCTACGAGCAGTACTTC. Amino acids: CASSAGQGGYEQYF.

This clone was seen only once. The chain joins TRBV6-1 to TRBJ2-2; no definite D call. The germline V and J ends were trimmed by 6 bases and 2 bases, with 7 bases remaining between them. The CDR3 is 13 amino acids. Germline V gene lookup returns CDR1 MNHNS and CDR2 SASEGT. CDR3 in amino acids: CASRSSNTGELFF. The CDR3 nucleotides read TGTGCCAGCAGGAGCTCCAACACCGGGGAGCTGTTTTTT.

V usage is TRBV30 and J usage is TRBJ2-7; TRBD1 might be the D (6 bases). The germline CDR1 and CDR2 sequences are GTSNPN and SVGIG (reference sequence). V was clipped by 0 bases and J by 2 bases, with 8 bases between them. There are 13 residues in the CDR3. The CDR3, as DNA: TGTGCCTGGAGTGTATGGACAGCCTACGAGCAGTACTTC. It is translated as CAWSVWTAYEQYF.

V and J are TRBV29-1 and TRBJ2-7; the match to TRBD2 covers 11 bases. The V segment lost 7 bases and the J segment 3 bases; nucleotides outside the gene matches: 8. This CDR3 has 14 residues. Germline CDR1 and CDR2: SQVTM and ANQGSEA. The CDR3 bases are TGCAGCGGGCGAGGGACTAGCGGTAGCTACGAGCAGTACTTC. Encoded protein: CSGRGTSGSYEQYF.

The chain employs TRBV19 and TRBJ2-4; D is perhaps TRBD1 (5 bases). The CDR3 totals 13 residues. Germline lookup yields CDR1 LNHDA and CDR2 SQIVND (reference sequence). The V and J ends lost 5 bases and 9 bases respectively, with 14 bases between them. CDR3 in DNA: TGTGCCAGTAGTTATTACTCAGGGTTCATTCAGTACTTC. Its translation is CASSYYSGFIQYF.

The CDR3 here is CAWIGGGTGELFF. Here the CDR3 DNA reads TGTGCCTGGATAGGCGGTGGGACCGGGGAGCTGTTTTTT. The chain is built from TRBV30 and TRBJ2-2; D not certain. CDR1 GTSNPN and CDR2 SVGIG come from the germline V gene (reference sequence). This CDR3 contains 13 residues. V was shortened by 4 bases and J by 5 bases, with 11 bases between the two germline ends.

This clone has just a few counts. This chain uses TRBV28 with TRBJ1-1; the match to TRBD1 covers 7 bases. The germline gives CDR1 MDHEN, CDR2 SYDVKM. The CDR3 extends over 15 amino acids. Trimming removed 6 bases from V and 3 bases from J; junction bases left unmatched: 10. The DNA for the CDR3 is TGTGCCAGCAGAAGAGGCGGGGACAGTGACACTGAAGCTTTCTTT. Translating gives CASRRGGDSDTEAFF. Drawing the rest from reference TRBV28 and TRBJ1-1, the complete variable domain is DVKVTQSSRYLVKRTGEKVFLECVQDMDHENMFWYRQDPGLGLRLIYFSYDVKMKEKGDIPEGYSVSREKKERFSLILESASTNQTSMYLCASRRGGDSDTEAFFGQGTRLTVV.

The chain employs TRBV27 and TRBJ1-2; 7 bases line up with TRBD1. CDR1 is MNHEY, CDR2 SMNVEV, per germline (reference sequence). V was clipped by 3 bases and J by 8 bases; unmatched bases: 15. This CDR3 comprises 16 residues. The CDR3, as DNA: TGTGCCAGCAGTTTGAGTCGCAGGGGGGATAACGGCGGCTACACCTTC. This translates into CASSLSRRGDNGGYTF.

This clone is a singleton in its sample. The chain has TRBV30 and TRBJ2-5; 11 nucleotides agree with TRBD1. The J call is doubtful: the DNA matches TRBJ2-7 better. CDR3 length equals 16 residues. Per germline, CDR1 GTSNPN and CDR2 SVGIG (reference sequence). The CDR3: CAWSYPGQGGSYEQYF. The CDR3 region has the DNA TGTGCCTGGAGTTATCCGGGACAGGGGGGCTCCTACGAGCAGTACTTC.

Concerning this clone: At one end the junction does not follow the germline gene, possibly because of a read error. The chain's CDR3 is CSVERDSGANGLTF. For the CDR3, the DNA is TGCAGCGTTGAACGGGACTCTGGGGCCAACGGCCTGACTTTC. The genes are TRBV29-1 and TRBJ2-6; the D gene is possibly TRBD2 (6 bases). Germline V CDR1 and CDR2: SQVTM, ANQGSEA. The length of the CDR3 is 14 residues.

The chain employs TRBV5-1 and TRBJ2-1; the match to TRBD2 covers 10 bases. The V segment lost 1 base and the J segment 6 bases; nucleotides outside the gene matches: 7. The CDR3 consists of 16 residues. Germline loops: CDR1 SGHRS, CDR2 YFSETQ. As DNA, the CDR3 is TGCGCCAGCAGCTTGATTATAGCGGGAGGTTCCAATGAGCAGTTCTTC. Translated: CASSLIIAGGSNEQFF.

V is TRBV21-1 and J is TRBJ2-5; TRBD1 is the table's D call, not checked against the DNA. TRBV21-1 is termed a pseudogene. This CDR3 spans 13 amino acids. The CDR3 nucleotides are TGTGCCAGCAAAACAGGGTACCAAGAGACCCAGTACTTC. Protein product: CASKTGYQETQYF.

This clone has only a few counts. The chain has TRBV6-4 and TRBJ2-3; 10 nucleotides align to TRBD2. Germline V gene sequence: CDR1 MRHNA, CDR2 SNTAGT. V was pared by 10 bases and J by 0 bases, with 4 bases of the junction left unmatched. The CDR3 is made up of 14 amino acids. CDR3: CATKTSGSTDTQYF. DNA of the CDR3: TGTGCCACAAAGACTAGCGGGAGCACAGATACGCAGTATTTT.

The rearrangement joins TRBV30 to TRBJ2-1; D perhaps matches TRBD2 (6 bases). Trimming shortened V by 4 bases and J by 8 bases, and 15 bases separated the two germline ends. The CDR3 length is 13 residues. The V gene's germline CDR1 is GTSNPN and CDR2 SVGIG (reference sequence). The CDR3 loop reads CAWISGVSDEQFF. The CDR3 DNA reads as TGTGCCTGGATTAGCGGAGTTAGTGATGAGCAGTTCTTC.

The V call is TRBV7-7, the J call TRBJ2-3; 10 bases line up with TRBD2. Germline V gene lookup returns CDR1 SSHAT and CDR2 FNYEAQ (reference sequence). The CDR3 has 15 residues. The V segment lost 4 bases and the J segment 1 base; nucleotides outside the gene matches: 2. The CDR3 is CASSSGLAGTDTQYF. The CDR3 DNA follows: TGTGCCAGCAGCTCAGGACTAGCGGGCACAGATACGCAGTATTTT.

This clone was counted a single time. J is TRBJ1-2 and V is TRBV11-2; 7 nucleotides align to TRBD1. With 0 bases clipped from V and 3 bases from J, the junction kept 10 bases outside the gene matches. Germline CDR1 and CDR2: SGHAT and FQNNGV. The CDR3 consists of 17 residues. The CDR3 DNA is TGTGCCAGCAGCTTAGACCGACAGGGTATAAGGGACTATGGCTACACCTTC. It is translated as CASSLDRQGIRDYGYTF.

The chain is built from TRBV27 and TRBJ2-7, with D perhaps matching TRBD2 (5 bases). Looked up from germline, CDR1 is MNHEY and CDR2 is SMNVEV (reference sequence). Trimming pared 8 bases from V and 4 bases from J, leaving 12 bases between. The CDR3 totals 12 residues. CDR3 loop: CASRRGGYEQYF. The CDR3 nucleotides read TGTGCCAGCCGGAGAGGAGGTTACGAGCAGTACTTC.